This T cell receptor (beta chain) was sequenced during a study of T cells in Graves' hyperthyroidism and ophthalmopathy. Broader study findings: Clonotypes that were expanded in thyroid above 0.001 mostly appeared in blood too.

TCR beta CDR3 regions were amplified from RNA transcripts. During a first-round RT-PCR of the TCR CDR3, the HTBI primer set was used. TCRdb analysed the multiplex PCR reads with MiXCR anew, one entry per CDR3 protein. The repertoire includes approximately 330,000 distinct CDR3 sequences, around 20% of them detected once, and under 55% sits in the top ten. Deletions cut 6 bases from V and 2 bases from J, with 13 bases between. CDR1 and CDR2 (germline): MDHEN, SYDVKM. This CDR3 is built from 14 residues. As regards this clonotype: Its antigen is not known.

From more than 9 ml of fresh peripheral blood, PBMCs were isolated. This sequence originates from a woman between 50 and 59 years old with Graves' hyperthyroidism. Source material: blood. V and J are TRBV28 and TRBJ1-1; D remains ambiguous. CDR3: CASRLGILNTEAFF. Here the CDR3 DNA reads TGTGCCAGCAGATTGGGAATCCTAAACACTGAAGCTTTCTTT.